This T cell receptor beta chain was captured in a study of cytomegalovirus exposure and HLA in healthy donors. Looking at the study overall: HLA-typed donors were the source of 80 million to 90 million unique TCRs, which an early data release held. Study-wide results and caveats: A later analysis linked a missense DCLRE1C variant to TCR beta V- and J-gene trimming. For most subjects, TCR beta sequences were reported to predict HLA-A and HLA-B alleles with accuracy. In an earlier analysis, in some 540 donors, most V segments appeared productive either ~90% or ~30% of the time.

Germline V gene sequence: CDR1 SNHLY, CDR2 FYNNEI. The V end was cut by 3 bases, the J end by 4 bases, with 10 bases between. The CDR3 spans 14 residues. This clone was observed a few times. Its antigen is not identified. The PCR was carried out with 60 Vbeta primers and 13 Jbeta primers. The assay was immunoSEQ multiplex PCR, and TCRdb's table has in-frame clones only and misses some. Of 130,000 or so clones listed, 8.9% were seen once; the top ten hold approximately 7.5%. The sequencing input was PBMCs. The chain couples TRBV2 to TRBJ1-5; D gene uncertain. The receptor was derived from a woman aged 35 to 49 in good health and CMV-seropositive. The CDR3 nucleotides read TGTGCCAGCAGTGAGTACACAAAAAATCAGCCCCAGCATTTT. It yields the protein CASSEYTKNQPQHF.